A single count supports the clone carrying this T cell receptor beta chain. The data originate from a study of blood T cell repertoires in COVID-19. Overall study context: COVID-19 samples, acute and convalescent, were from the United States, Italy and Spain. T cells, B-cell-depleted T cells, or PBMCs supplied cDNA or gDNA.

The authors' processing: Nucleated cell counts were estimated from reference gene primer amplification. The repertoire was sequenced with immunoSEQ multiplex PCR; TCRdb's copy has only in-frame clones and lacks some. That table supplies the V and J calls and clone size; D and trimming were determined from the DNA. The profile shows approximately 94,000 clones, just over 85% of them singletons. Trimming removed 4 bases at V and 6 bases at J, with 15 bases between. In germline, CDR1 is SGHRS, CDR2 YFSETQ. The CDR3 length is 14 residues. Input material: peripheral blood. The chain couples TRBV5-1 to TRBJ2-3; possibly TRBD2 for D (5 bases). This TCR was recovered from a woman between 65 and 79 years old with acute or convalescent COVID-19. Here the CDR3 reads CASSPNPGMDTQYF. The CDR3 DNA sequence: TGCGCCAGCAGCCCAAACCCCGGGATGGATACGCAGTATTTT.